The 12 T cell receptor beta chains in this list originate from one sample, sequenced in a study of blood T cell repertoires in COVID-19. Using immunoSEQ multiplex PCR, the repertoire was profiled, and TCRdb retains in-frame clones only, with some absent. The sample has 200,000 to 250,000 clones, approximately 83% seen once; the top ten hold over 2.5%. The sample comprised peripheral blood. The receptors stem from a woman younger than 45 who had recovered from COVID-19.

This chain uses TRBV30 with TRBJ2-7, with 11 nucleotides matching TRBD2. CDR1 and CDR2 from the germline V gene are GTSNPN and SVGIG (reference sequence). There are 15 residues in the CDR3. After removal of 3 bases from V and 4 bases from J, the junction contained 8 bases not matched to a gene. CDR3 nucleotide sequence: TGTGCCTGGAGGCCGGGACTAGCGGAATGTTACGAGCAGTACTTC. Its protein product is CAWRPGLAECYEQYF.

V is TRBV7-9 and J is TRBJ1-5, with D maybe TRBD1 (5 bases). Germline CDR1 is SEHNR and CDR2 is FQNEAQ (reference sequence). CDR3 size: 18 residues. Trimming took off 3 bases at V and 3 bases at J, with 21 bases between the two ends. In nucleotides, the CDR3 is TGTGCCAGCAGCTTTCACTTCCCCGGGGGACCGGCCAATCAGCCCCAGCATTTT. Translated, it gives CASSFHFPGGPANQPQHF.

This clone was recorded many times. This rearrangement joins TRBV18 to TRBJ1-1; D unresolved. Deletions cut 3 bases from V and 6 bases from J, with 14 bases between. The CDR3 is made up of 14 amino acids. Germline values: CDR1 KGHSH, CDR2 LQKENI. The CDR3 sequence: CASSPGVGRAEAFF. In DNA, the CDR3 is TGTGCCAGCTCACCCGGGGTTGGACGGGCTGAAGCTTTCTTT. The entire variable domain, with the rest obtained from reference TRBV18 and TRBJ1-1, is as follows: NAGVMQNPRHLVRRRGQEARLRCSPMKGHSHVYWYRQLPEEGLKFMVYLQKENIIDESGMPKERFSAEFPKEGPSILRIQQVVRGDSAAYFCASSPGVGRAEAFFGQGTRLTVV.

The chain joins TRBV5-1 to TRBJ2-7, with 8 bases matching TRBD1. Germline CDR1 SGHRS, CDR2 YFSETQ. Trimming cost V 4 bases and J 6 bases; bases outside gene matches: 12. The CDR3 covers 15 residues. The CDR3 nucleotides are TGCGCCAGCAGCCGCGGACAGGGTTCGGTCCGCGAGCAGTACTTC. Translating gives CASSRGQGSVREQYF.

This sequence joins TRBV5-4 and TRBJ2-1; 12 bases match TRBD1. V lost 4 bases and J lost 9; bases outside the gene matches: 14. The germline V gene encodes CDR1 SGHNT and CDR2 YYREEE (reference sequence). This CDR3 is built from 17 residues. This CDR3 reads CASSDWDRGQARGEQFF. For the CDR3, the DNA is TGTGCCAGCAGCGATTGGGACAGGGGGCAGGCTAGGGGTGAGCAGTTCTTC.

This clone was seen a few times. The chain carries TRBV28 and TRBJ1-2, with 7 bases identical to TRBD1. V shed 5 bases, J shed 5 bases, and the junction held 5 bases outside the gene matches. The CDR3 totals 13 residues. CDR1 is MDHEN and CDR2 is SYDVKM in the germline V gene. CDR3: CASSTSTGYGYTF. The CDR3 DNA sequence: TGTGCCAGCAGTACATCGACAGGGTATGGCTACACCTTC.

The V gene is TRBV5-5, the J gene TRBJ1-1, with 7 bases fitting TRBD1. The CDR3 covers 15 residues. V was clipped by 1 base and J by 4 bases; unmatched bases: 7. Germline assignment: CDR1 SGHKS and CDR2 YYEKEE (reference sequence). CDR3 protein: CASSLSGGSTTEAFF. The CDR3 coding sequence is TGTGCCAGCAGCTTGTCAGGGGGGTCGACCACTGAAGCTTTCTTT.

The genes are TRBV30 and TRBJ2-3; 8 bases line up with TRBD2. CDR1 GTSNPN and CDR2 SVGIG come from the germline V gene (reference sequence). There are 14 residues in the CDR3. Unmatched junction bases numbered 4, after V lost 3 bases and J lost 2 bases. Here the CDR3 DNA reads TGTGCCTGGAGACTTAGCGGGAACACAGATACGCAGTATTTT. Translating gives CAWRLSGNTDTQYF. Using reference TRBV30 and TRBJ2-3 for the parts outside the CDR3, the full variable domain is SQTIHQWPATLVQPVGSPLSLECTVEGTSNPNLYWYRQAAGRGLQLLFYSVGIGQISSEVPQNLSASRPQDRQFILSSKKLLLSDSGFYLCAWRLSGNTDTQYFGPGTRLTVL.

The chain has TRBV3-1 (or the pseudogene TRBV3-2) and TRBJ1-4, with 7 bases lining up with TRBD1. This CDR3 comprises 13 residues. The V and J ends lost 7 bases and 3 bases, in that order; junction bases with no gene match: 2. Germline V gene sequence: CDR1 LGHDT, CDR2 YNNKEL (reference sequence). DNA for the CDR3: TGTGCCAGCACCGGGACAGCTAATGAAAAACTGTTTTTT. This translates into CASTGTANEKLFF.

The J gene is TRBJ2-7, the V gene TRBV28; a weak D match, TRBD2 (6 bases). This CDR3 has 13 amino acids. Deletions cut 7 bases from V and 0 bases from J, with 10 bases between. Per germline, CDR1 MDHEN and CDR2 SYDVKM. Here the CDR3 DNA reads TGTGCCAGCATCGGGACTTACTCCTACGAGCAGTACTTC. It codes for CASIGTYSYEQYF.

This clone was recorded only once. At one of its ends the junction is not consistent with the germline gene, which may arise from a read error. The rearrangement joins TRBV30 to TRBJ1-3, with D unresolved. This CDR3 has 15 residues. Looked up from germline, CDR1 is GTSNPN and CDR2 is SVGIG (reference sequence). The CDR3 DNA reads TGTGCCTGGAATCAACACACAGTCTCTGGAAACATCATATATTTT. Residues: CAWNQHTVSGNIIYF.

This rearrangement joins TRBV2 to TRBJ2-2, with a tentative D call TRBD1 (5 bases). The V gene lost 6 bases and the J gene lost 7 bases, with 15 bases spanning the gap. The germline gives CDR1 SNHLY, CDR2 FYNNEI. This CDR3 is built from 14 residues. The CDR3 sequence: CASSPVRQIGELFF. The CDR3 DNA is TGTGCCAGCAGCCCCGTAAGACAGATCGGGGAGCTGTTTTTT.